This TCR beta chain was identified during a study of beta chain features in type 1 diabetes. For the study at large: What patients shared with healthy donors was a similar profile of age, gender and cell yields.

Expressed TCRB transcripts were sequenced, since all the RNA that had been isolated was reverse transcribed. Data came from immunoSEQ multiplex PCR; TCRdb stores just in-frame clones and leaves some out. The repertoire holds 600,000 to 650,000 clones, with 15% to 19% as singletons. This clone was recorded a few times. The germline CDR1 and CDR2 sequences are SGHNT and YYREEE (reference sequence). V lost 4 bases and J lost 13; bases outside the gene matches: 15. This CDR3 spans 15 amino acids. This TCR derives from a man aged 18 to 29 in good health. Sequenced sample: naive CD4+ T cells from blood. The rearrangement links TRBV5-4 to TRBJ2-1; 9 bases agree with TRBD2. CDR3 residues: CASSMARTSALRQFF. CDR3 bases: TGTGCCAGCAGCATGGCCCGGACTAGCGCCTTGAGACAGTTCTTC.